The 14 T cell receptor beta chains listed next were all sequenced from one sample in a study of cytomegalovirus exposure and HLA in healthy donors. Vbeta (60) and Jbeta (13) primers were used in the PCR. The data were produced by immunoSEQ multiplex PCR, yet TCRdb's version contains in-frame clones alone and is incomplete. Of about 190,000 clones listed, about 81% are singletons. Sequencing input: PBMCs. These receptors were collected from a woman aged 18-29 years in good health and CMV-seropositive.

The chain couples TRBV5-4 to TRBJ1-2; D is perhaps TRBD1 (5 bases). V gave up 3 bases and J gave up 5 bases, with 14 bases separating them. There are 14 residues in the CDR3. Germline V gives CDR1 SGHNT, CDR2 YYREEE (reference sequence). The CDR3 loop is CASSSLGGGYGYTF. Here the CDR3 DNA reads TGTGCCAGCAGCTCTTTGGGGGGGGGATATGGCTACACCTTC.

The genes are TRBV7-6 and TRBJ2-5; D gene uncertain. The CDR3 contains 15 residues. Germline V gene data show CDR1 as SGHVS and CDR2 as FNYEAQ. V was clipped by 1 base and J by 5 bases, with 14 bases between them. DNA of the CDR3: TGTGCCAGCAGCTTAGGTGGCGACTTGCAGGAGACCCAGTACTTC. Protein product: CASSLGGDLQETQYF.

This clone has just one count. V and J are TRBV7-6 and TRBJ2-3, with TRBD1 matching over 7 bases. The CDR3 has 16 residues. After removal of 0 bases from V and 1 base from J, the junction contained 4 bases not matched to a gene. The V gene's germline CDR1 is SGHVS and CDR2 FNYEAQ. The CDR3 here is CASSLAVGQRTDTQYF. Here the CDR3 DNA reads TGTGCCAGCAGCTTAGCAGTGGGACAGCGCACAGATACGCAGTATTTT.

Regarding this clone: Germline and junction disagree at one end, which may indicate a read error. The CDR3 loop reads CASSLRSTGIAKNSQYF. The DNA of the CDR3 is TGTGCCAGCAGCCTTAGATCGACAGGGATAGCCAAAAACAGTCAGTACTTC. The chain carries TRBV5-6 and TRBJ2-4, with 7 bases identical to TRBD1. This CDR3 is 17 amino acids long. Per germline, CDR1 SGHDT and CDR2 YYEEEE.

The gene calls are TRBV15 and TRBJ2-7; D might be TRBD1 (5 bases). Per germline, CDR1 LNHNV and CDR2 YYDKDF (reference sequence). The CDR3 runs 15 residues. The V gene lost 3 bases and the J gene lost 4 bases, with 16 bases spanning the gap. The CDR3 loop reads CATSRPPQGAYEQYF. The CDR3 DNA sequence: TGTGCCACCAGCAGGCCCCCGCAGGGCGCATACGAGCAGTACTTC. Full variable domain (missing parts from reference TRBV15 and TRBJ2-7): DAMVIQNPRYQVTQFGKPVTLSCSQTLNHNVMYWYQQKSSQAPKLLFHYYDKDFNNEADTPDNFQSRRPNTSFCFLDIRSPGLGDTAMYLCATSRPPQGAYEQYFGPGTRLTVT.

The CDR3 loop is CSVGRGEETQYF. The CDR3 DNA reads as TGCAGCGTTGGACGGGGGGAGGAGACCCAGTACTTC. The chain is built from TRBV29-1 and TRBJ2-5, with 7 bases lining up with TRBD2. V was clipped by 4 bases and J by 5 bases; unmatched bases: 4. The CDR3 loop spans 12 amino acids. CDR1 and CDR2 (germline): SQVTM, ANQGSEA. Together with reference TRBV29-1 and TRBJ2-5, the CDR3 gives the full variable domain: SAVISQKPSRDICQRGTSLTIQCQVDSQVTMMFWYRQQPGQSLTLIATANQGSEATYESGFVIDKFPISRPNLTFSTLTVSNMSPEDSSIYLCSVGRGEETQYFGPGTRLLVL.

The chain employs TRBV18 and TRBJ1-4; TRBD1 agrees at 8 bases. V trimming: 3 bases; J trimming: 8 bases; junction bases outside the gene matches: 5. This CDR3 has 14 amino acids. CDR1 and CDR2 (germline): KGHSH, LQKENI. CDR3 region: CASSPGQAKEKLFF. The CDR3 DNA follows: TGTGCCAGCTCACCGGGACAGGCAAAAGAAAAACTGTTTTTT.

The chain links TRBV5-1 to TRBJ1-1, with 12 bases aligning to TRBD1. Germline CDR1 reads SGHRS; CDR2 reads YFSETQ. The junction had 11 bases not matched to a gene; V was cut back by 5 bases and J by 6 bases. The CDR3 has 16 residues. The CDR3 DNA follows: TGCGCCAGCAGGTCTACCGGGACAGGGGGCAGCGCTGAAGCTTTCTTT. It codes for CASRSTGTGGSAEAFF.

For the CDR3, the DNA is TGTGCCAGCAGCGGTCGGGGAGTGAACACTGAAGCTTTCTTT. Protein product: CASSGRGVNTEAFF. The V and J genes are TRBV9 and TRBJ1-1; D not certain. The CDR3 is 14 amino acids. The germline gives CDR1 SGDLS, CDR2 YYNGEE. The V end lost 3 bases, the J end lost 0 bases, and 9 bases lay between the germline ends.

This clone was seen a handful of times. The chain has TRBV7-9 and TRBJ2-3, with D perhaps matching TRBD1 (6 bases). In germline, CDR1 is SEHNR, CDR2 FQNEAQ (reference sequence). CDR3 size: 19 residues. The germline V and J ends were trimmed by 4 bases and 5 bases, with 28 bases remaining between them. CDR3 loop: CASSSPSPSSQGPGDTQYF. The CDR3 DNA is TGTGCCAGCAGCTCGCCCTCCCCCAGCTCACAGGGCCCAGGAGATACGCAGTATTTT. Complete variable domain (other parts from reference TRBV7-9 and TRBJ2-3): DTGVSQNPRHKITKRGQNVTFRCDPISEHNRLYWYRQTLGQGPEFLTYFQNEAQLEKSRLLSDRFSAERPKGSFSTLEIQRTEQGDSAMYLCASSSPSPSSQGPGDTQYFGPGTRLTVL.

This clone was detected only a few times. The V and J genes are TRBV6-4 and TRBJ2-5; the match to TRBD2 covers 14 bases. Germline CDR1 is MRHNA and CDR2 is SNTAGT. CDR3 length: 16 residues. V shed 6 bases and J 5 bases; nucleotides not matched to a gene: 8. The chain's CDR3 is CASSPTSGGGSETQYF. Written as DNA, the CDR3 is TGTGCCAGCAGCCCGACTAGCGGGGGGGGCTCGGAGACCCAGTACTTC.

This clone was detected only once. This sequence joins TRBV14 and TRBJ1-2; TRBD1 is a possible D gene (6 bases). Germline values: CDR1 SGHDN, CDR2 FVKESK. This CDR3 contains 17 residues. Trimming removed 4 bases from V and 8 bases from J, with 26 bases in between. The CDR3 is CASSPLGQGSLSGGYTF. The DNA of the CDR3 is TGTGCCAGCAGCCCCCTCGGCCAGGGGTCTCTATCGGGCGGCTACACCTTC.

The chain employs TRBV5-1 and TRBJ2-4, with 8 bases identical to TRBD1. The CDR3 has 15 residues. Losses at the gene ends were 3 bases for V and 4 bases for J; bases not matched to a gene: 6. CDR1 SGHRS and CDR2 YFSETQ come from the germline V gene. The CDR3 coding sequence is TGCGCCAGCAGCTCCTCCAGGACAGGGAAAAACATTCAGTACTTC. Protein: CASSSSRTGKNIQYF.

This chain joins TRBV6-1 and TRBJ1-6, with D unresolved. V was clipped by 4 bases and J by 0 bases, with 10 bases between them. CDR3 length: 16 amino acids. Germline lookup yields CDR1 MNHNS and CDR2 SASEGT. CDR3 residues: CASSASVGSYNSPLHF. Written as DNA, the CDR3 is TGTGCCAGCAGTGCCTCTGTCGGCTCCTATAATTCACCCCTCCACTTT.